The source of this T cell receptor beta chain is a study of T cell repertoires in cytomegalovirus infection (dated by TCRdb to between 2018 and 2021). Background on the whole study: Donor HLA type was relevant to the analysis, as public TCR beta signatures indicated carriage of CMV infection together with the matching HLA type.

The germline V gene (reference sequence) yields SEHNR for CDR1 and FQNEAQ for CDR2. V and J are truncated by 5 bases and 12 bases respectively, leaving an intervening sequence of 25 bases. From the cysteine through the phenylalanine, the CDR3 covers 16 amino acids. Of all the DNA, just the CDR3 is kept, 48 bases in frame from base 1. This clonotype has more than one count but fewer than ten. Its recognized antigen is unknown. No base quality information exists; no much larger clone differs at one position. Sequenced on an Illumina HiSeq 1500. The raw public data were reprocessed by TCRdb itself: fastp quality trimming at Q25, MiXCR clonotype calling, in-frame beta chains only. CDR3 protein duplicates are merged, each entry listing the most common genes and DNA. Present in this sample are more than 150,000 distinct CDR3 sequences, roughly a fifth of which were seen just once. The leading ten clones occupy just under 3% of the sample.

Broader findings and caveats from the paper: Cumulative frequency of public TCR beta family members discriminated carriers of CMV infection plus the relevant HLA type in this cohort and an independent approximately 370-donor cohort. In the ex vivo response, HLA-C-restricted CMV-specific TCR beta clonotypes were dominant, and in two of eight donors the single most frequent clonotype came from this HLA-C-restricted group.

The rearranged segments are TRBV7-9 and TRBJ1-4, with TRBD1 tentatively as D gene (6 bases match). The sample taken for sequencing was PBMCs. The clonotype comes from a human donor in good health (CMV status not recorded). Some clones in this sample may be carry-over from other donors' samples. Here is the DNA: TGTGCCAGCAGCCACGTAAAAGGGGGACGGCTGCTAGAACTGTTTTTT. Translated, it gives CASSHVKGGRLLELFF.